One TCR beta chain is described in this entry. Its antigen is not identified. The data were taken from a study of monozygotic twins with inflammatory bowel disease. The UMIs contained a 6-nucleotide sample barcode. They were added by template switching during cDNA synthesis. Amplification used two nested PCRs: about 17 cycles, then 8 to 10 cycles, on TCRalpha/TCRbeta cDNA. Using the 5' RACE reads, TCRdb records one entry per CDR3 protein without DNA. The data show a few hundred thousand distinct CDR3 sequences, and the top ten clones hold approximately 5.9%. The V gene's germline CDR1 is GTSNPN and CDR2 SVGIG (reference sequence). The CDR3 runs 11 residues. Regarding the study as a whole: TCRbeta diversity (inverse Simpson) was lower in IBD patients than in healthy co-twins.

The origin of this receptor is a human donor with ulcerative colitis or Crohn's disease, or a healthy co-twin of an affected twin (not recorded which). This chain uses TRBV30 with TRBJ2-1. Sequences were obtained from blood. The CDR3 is CAWNSYNEQFF.